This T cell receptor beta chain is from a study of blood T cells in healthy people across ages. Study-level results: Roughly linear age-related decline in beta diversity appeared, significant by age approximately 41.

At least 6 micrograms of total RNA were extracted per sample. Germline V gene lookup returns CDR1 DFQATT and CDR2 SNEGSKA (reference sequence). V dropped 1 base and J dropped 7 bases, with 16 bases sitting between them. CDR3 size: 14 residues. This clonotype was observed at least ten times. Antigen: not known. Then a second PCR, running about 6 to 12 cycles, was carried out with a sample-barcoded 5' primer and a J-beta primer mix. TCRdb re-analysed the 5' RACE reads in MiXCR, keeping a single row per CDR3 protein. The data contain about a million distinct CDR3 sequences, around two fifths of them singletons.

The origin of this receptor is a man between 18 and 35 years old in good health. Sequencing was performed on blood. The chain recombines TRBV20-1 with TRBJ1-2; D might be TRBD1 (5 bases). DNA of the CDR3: TGCAGTGCTAGAGTAGCAGGGTCGATTGCTGGCTACACCTTC. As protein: CSARVAGSIAGYTF.